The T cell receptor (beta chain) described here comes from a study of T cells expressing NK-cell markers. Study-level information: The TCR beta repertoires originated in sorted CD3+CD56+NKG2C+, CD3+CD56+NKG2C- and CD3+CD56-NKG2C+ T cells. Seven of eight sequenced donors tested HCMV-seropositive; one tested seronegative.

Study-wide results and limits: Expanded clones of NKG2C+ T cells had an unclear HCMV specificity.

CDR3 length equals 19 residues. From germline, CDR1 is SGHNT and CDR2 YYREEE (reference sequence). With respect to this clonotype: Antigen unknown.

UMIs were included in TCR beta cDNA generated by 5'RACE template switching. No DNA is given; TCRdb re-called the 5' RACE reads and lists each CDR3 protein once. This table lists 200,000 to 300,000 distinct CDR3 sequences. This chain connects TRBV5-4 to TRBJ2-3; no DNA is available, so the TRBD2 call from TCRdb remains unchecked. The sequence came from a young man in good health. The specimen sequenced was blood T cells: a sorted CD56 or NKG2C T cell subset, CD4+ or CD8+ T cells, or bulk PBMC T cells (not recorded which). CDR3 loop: CASSSPYGLAGPSTDTQYF.